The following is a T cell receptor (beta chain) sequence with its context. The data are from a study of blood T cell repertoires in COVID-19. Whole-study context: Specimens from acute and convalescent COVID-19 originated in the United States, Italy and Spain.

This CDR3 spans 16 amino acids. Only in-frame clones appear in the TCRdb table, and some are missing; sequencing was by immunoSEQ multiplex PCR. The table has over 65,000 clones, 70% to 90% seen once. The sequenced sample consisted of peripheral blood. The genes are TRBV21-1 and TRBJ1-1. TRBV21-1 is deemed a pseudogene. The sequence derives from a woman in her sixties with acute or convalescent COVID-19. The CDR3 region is CASPLQSREYGTEAFF. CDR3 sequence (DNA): TGTGCCAGCCCCCTACAGTCCCGGGAGTATGGCACTGAAGCTTTCTTT.